The entry below describes one T cell receptor (beta chain). The data belong to a study of blood T cell repertoires in COVID-19. The wider study: Acute-phase and convalescent COVID-19 samples originated in the United States, Italy and Spain. T cells, B-cell-depleted T cells, or PBMCs supplied cDNA or gDNA.

In germline, CDR1 is KGHSH, CDR2 LQKENI. V trimming: 4 bases; J trimming: 4 bases; junction bases outside the gene matches: 4. The CDR3 has 15 residues. In the authors' workflow: Using reference gene primer amplification, nucleated cell counts were estimated. Sequencing was performed with immunoSEQ multiplex PCR; in TCRdb, only in-frame clones are kept and a portion is missing. D and trimming come from the DNA, and the V and J calls and clone size come from that table. The sample carries roughly 200,000 clones, about 85% recorded once. The clonotype comes from an elderly woman with acute or convalescent COVID-19. This chain uses TRBV18 with TRBJ2-6; TRBD1 aligns across 7 bases. Sequenced sample: peripheral blood. The CDR3: CASSRQGDGANVLTF. The CDR3 nucleotides are TGTGCCAGCTCACGTCAGGGGGACGGGGCCAACGTCCTGACTTTC. Supplemented by reference TRBV18 and TRBJ2-6, the full variable domain reads NAGVMQNPRHLVRRRGQEARLRCSPMKGHSHVYWYRQLPEEGLKFMVYLQKENIIDESGMPKERFSAEFPKEGPSILRIQQVVRGDSAAYFCASSRQGDGANVLTFGAGSRLTVL.